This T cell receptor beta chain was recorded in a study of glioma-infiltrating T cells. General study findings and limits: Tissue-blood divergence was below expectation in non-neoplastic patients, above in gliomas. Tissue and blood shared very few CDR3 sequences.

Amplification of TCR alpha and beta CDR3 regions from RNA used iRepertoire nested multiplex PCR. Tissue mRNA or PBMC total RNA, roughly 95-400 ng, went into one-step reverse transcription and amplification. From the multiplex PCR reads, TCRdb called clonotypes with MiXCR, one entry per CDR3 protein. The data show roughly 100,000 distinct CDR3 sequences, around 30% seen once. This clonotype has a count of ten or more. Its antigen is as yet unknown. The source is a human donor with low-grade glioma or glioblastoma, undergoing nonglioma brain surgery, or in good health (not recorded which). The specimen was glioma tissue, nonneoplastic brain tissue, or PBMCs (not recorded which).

CDR3 DNA sequence: TGCGCCAGCAGCCAAGAGTTTTTCCCCACTCAGCCCCAGCATTTT. It yields the protein CASSQEFFPTQPQHF. The chain recombines TRBV4-3 with TRBJ1-5; the D is unclear. The CDR3 is 15 amino acids. Germline assignment: CDR1 LGHNA and CDR2 YSLEER. With 0 bases removed from V and 6 bases from J, the gap between germline ends came to 12 bases.